This TCR beta chain was recovered during a study of T-cell reconstitution after alpha-beta-depleted transplantation in children. Study-wide results and caveats: Several hundred rapidly expanded clones from non-depleted graft cells reportedly supplied alpha-beta T cells about two months post-transplant. Recipient T cells and thymic progenitors that survived gave rise to the high TCRbeta diversity observed at day 60 in some patients.

Germline V CDR1 and CDR2: SGHNT, YENEEA. This CDR3 has 13 residues. V was pared by 10 bases and J by 5 bases, with 16 bases between. A word on this clonotype: Its antigen is as yet unknown. One base away lies a much larger clone, so this may be a sequencing read error.

Unique molecular identifiers were incorporated during preparation of the TCRbeta library. TCRdb ran MiXCR on the PCR reads and lists one entry per CDR3 protein. Of roughly 240,000 distinct CDR3 sequences detected, just under 8.5% appear once; the ten largest clones hold approximately 6%. The rearrangement uses TRBV11-3 and TRBJ2-3; D gene unclear. This clonotype was obtained from a male patient between 5 and 17 years old who had a stem cell transplant for acute lymphoblastic leukemia, so the T cells may come from the graft donor. Material: PBMCs, mostly from graft donor cells, obtained 180 days after TCRalphabeta/CD19-depleted stem cell transplant. As DNA, the CDR3 is TGTGCCACCTCGGGCTCCGGCGGAGATACGCAGTATTTT. Amino acid sequence: CATSGSGGDTQYF.